Listed here are 20 T cell receptor beta chains from one sample, sequenced in a study of cytomegalovirus exposure and HLA in healthy donors. Primers for the PCR totalled 60 Vbeta and 13 Jbeta. TCRdb's copy holds only in-frame clones and misses some; the assay was immunoSEQ multiplex PCR. Its table lists about 53,000 clones. Sequenced input: PBMCs. These receptors all stem from a man younger than 35 in good health and CMV-seropositive.

The CDR3 sequence is CASSVGTGKYGYTF. The CDR3 nucleotides are TGTGCCAGCAGCGTAGGAACAGGGAAGTATGGCTACACCTTC. This chain joins TRBV9 and TRBJ1-2; TRBD1 might be the D (6 bases). V lost 0 bases and J lost 5, with 11 bases in between. The germline V gene has CDR1 SGDLS and CDR2 YYNGEE. There are 14 residues in the CDR3.

The rearrangement uses TRBV11-2 and TRBJ2-5; D is possibly TRBD2 (5 bases). V was clipped by 6 bases and J by 0 bases, with 11 bases between them. The CDR3 is 14 residues long. Germline CDR1 SGHAT, CDR2 FQNNGV. Written as DNA, the CDR3 is TGTGCCAGCAGGTTCACGGACTACCAAGAGACCCAGTACTTC. Its translation is CASRFTDYQETQYF.

The V gene is TRBV5-8, the J gene TRBJ2-1; 12 bases match TRBD1. The CDR3 contains 14 residues. Germline V lookup: CDR1 SGHTS, CDR2 YDEGEE. The trim removed 5 bases at V and 9 bases at J, leaving 6 bases unmatched. DNA of the CDR3: TGTGCCAGCAGGAGGGACAGGGGGCGCGGTGAGCAGTTCTTC. Its protein product is CASRRDRGRGEQFF.

V is TRBV19 and J is TRBJ1-5; 7 nucleotides align to TRBD1. Per germline, CDR1 LNHDA and CDR2 SQIVND (reference sequence). The CDR3 sequence is 15 residues long. Germline trimming cut 6 bases from V and 3 bases from J; bases unmatched to any gene: 8. The CDR3 sequence is CASSPGTAFNQPQHF. Here the CDR3 DNA reads TGTGCCAGTAGCCCCGGGACAGCTTTCAATCAGCCCCAGCATTTT.

The V call is TRBV11-2, the J call TRBJ2-7; D gene unclear. Germline loops: CDR1 SGHAT, CDR2 FQNNGV. V lost 1 base to trimming and J lost 0 bases, with 7 bases between them. This CDR3 is built from 14 residues. The CDR3 nucleotides are TGTGCCAGCAGCTTAGGGTTTAGCTCCTACGAGCAGTACTTC. This sequence encodes CASSLGFSSYEQYF. The full variable domain, rest sourced from reference TRBV11-2 and TRBJ2-7, is EAGVAQSPRYKIIEKRQSVAFWCNPISGHATLYWYQQILGQGPKLLIQFQNNGVVDDSQLPKDRFSAERLKGVDSTLKIQPAKLEDSAVYLCASSLGFSSYEQYFGPGTRLTVT.

The rearrangement links TRBV7-8 to TRBJ2-5; 9 bases are a match to TRBD1. Matching the DNA end better, TRBJ2-7 makes the J call doubtful. There are 16 residues in the CDR3. The V gene's germline CDR1 is SGHVS and CDR2 FQNEAQ. The CDR3 protein is CASSLGTGEISYEQYF. CDR3 in DNA: TGTGCCAGCAGCTTAGGGACAGGGGAAATCTCCTACGAGCAGTACTTC.

For the CDR3, the DNA is TGTGCCAGCAGCGTACAGGGGGCCGGGGAGCTGTTTTTT. Protein: CASSVQGAGELFF. The rearrangement uses TRBV9 and TRBJ2-2, with 7 bases identical to TRBD1. Germline trimming cut 1 base from V and 6 bases from J; bases unmatched to any gene: 0. The CDR3 covers 13 residues. The germline CDR1 and CDR2 sequences are SGDLS and YYNGEE.

V is TRBV18 and J is TRBJ2-1; D gene uncertain. V dropped 1 base and J dropped 9 bases, with 13 bases sitting between them. Germline values: CDR1 KGHSH, CDR2 LQKENI. The CDR3 is made up of 14 amino acids. CDR3 residues: CASSPRAVPAEQFF. In DNA form, the CDR3 reads TGTGCCAGCTCACCACGTGCGGTCCCGGCTGAGCAGTTCTTC. Drawing the rest from reference TRBV18 and TRBJ2-1, the complete variable domain is NAGVMQNPRHLVRRRGQEARLRCSPMKGHSHVYWYRQLPEEGLKFMVYLQKENIIDESGMPKERFSAEFPKEGPSILRIQQVVRGDSAAYFCASSPRAVPAEQFFGPGTRLTVL.

The rearrangement links TRBV7-6 to TRBJ1-2; D is undetermined. Germline V gene data show CDR1 as SGHVS and CDR2 as FNYEAQ. This CDR3 spans 16 amino acids. Trimming took 1 base from V and 5 from J, leaving 17 bases between them. The CDR3: CASSLGSEQEAYGYTF. CDR3 nucleotide sequence: TGTGCCAGCAGCTTAGGCAGTGAGCAGGAAGCATATGGCTACACCTTC.

The rearrangement uses TRBV7-9 and TRBJ2-1, with TRBD2 matching 8 bases. Per the germline V gene, CDR1 is SEHNR and CDR2 is FQNEAQ (reference sequence). This CDR3 has 19 amino acids. V shed 4 bases and J 6 bases; nucleotides not matched to a gene: 20. The CDR3 sequence: CASSSPGSGIWGPSNEQFF. In DNA form, the CDR3 reads TGTGCCAGCAGCTCCCCGGGTAGCGGGATTTGGGGTCCCTCCAATGAGCAGTTCTTC. Combining the CDR3 with reference TRBV7-9 and TRBJ2-1 gives the whole variable domain DTGVSQNPRHKITKRGQNVTFRCDPISEHNRLYWYRQTLGQGPEFLTYFQNEAQLEKSRLLSDRFSAERPKGSFSTLEIQRTEQGDSAMYLCASSSPGSGIWGPSNEQFFGPGTRLTVL.

The J gene is TRBJ2-7, the V gene TRBV6-5; the match to TRBD1 covers 9 bases. CDR1 and CDR2 from the germline V gene are MNHEY and SVGAGI. The CDR3 is 13 residues long. The trim removed 5 bases at V and 5 bases at J, leaving 4 bases unmatched. Here the CDR3 reads CASSTGTGNEQYF. In DNA, the CDR3 is TGTGCCAGCAGTACCGGGACAGGGAACGAGCAGTACTTC.

The chain joins TRBV10-2 to TRBJ1-2, with unresolved D. The length of the CDR3 is 15 residues. V shed 3 bases and J shed 3 bases, with 14 bases lying between them. CDR1 WSHSY and CDR2 SAAADI come from the germline V gene. CDR3 nucleotides: TGCGCCAGCAGTGATACGGAGCGGAGCTACTATGGCTACACCTTC. It specifies CASSDTERSYYGYTF.

The chain has TRBV7-9 and TRBJ1-2; no clear D. Germline assignment: CDR1 SEHNR and CDR2 FQNEAQ (reference sequence). This CDR3 has 13 residues. V was cut by 1 base and J by 4 bases, with 7 bases left in between. The CDR3 here is CASSLDDFYGYTF. The CDR3, as DNA: TGTGCCAGCAGCTTAGACGACTTCTATGGCTACACCTTC.

V usage is TRBV11-2 and J usage is TRBJ2-1, with unresolved D. Germline CDR1 reads SGHAT; CDR2 reads FQNNGV. V lost 1 base and J lost 1, with 8 bases in between. This CDR3 spans 15 amino acids. The CDR3, as DNA: TGTGCCAGCAGCTTAGTCACAAAATCCTACAATGAGCAGTTCTTC. It is translated as CASSLVTKSYNEQFF.

The chain employs TRBV30 and TRBJ2-7, with 11 nucleotides matching TRBD1. CDR3 length: 16 amino acids. With V trimmed by 6 bases and J by 1 base, 11 bases remained unmatched. CDR1 and CDR2 (germline): GTSNPN, SVGIG (reference sequence). The CDR3 protein is CACIPHRDRGSYEQYF. In DNA form, the CDR3 reads TGTGCCTGCATTCCACACCGGGACAGGGGGTCCTACGAGCAGTACTTC.

The CDR3: CASGLVLREEADTQYF. CDR3 sequence (DNA): TGTGCTAGTGGTTTGGTACTGCGGGAGGAGGCAGATACGCAGTATTTT. V gene TRBV12-5 combines with J gene TRBJ2-3, with 8 bases identical to TRBD2. CDR3 length equals 16 residues. The germline CDR1 and CDR2 sequences are LGHNT and FRNRAP. With V trimmed by 0 bases and J by 4 bases, 6 bases remained unmatched.

The V call is TRBV5-6, the J call TRBJ1-2; D gene ambiguous. The CDR3 sequence is 12 residues long. The V end was cut by 1 base, the J end by 8 bases, with 9 bases between. Germline V lookup: CDR1 SGHDT, CDR2 YYEEEE. The CDR3 region has the DNA TGTGCCAGCAGCTTGAACGGTTACGGCTACACCTTC. Translating it yields CASSLNGYGYTF. Looking up the rest from reference TRBV5-6 and TRBJ1-2 gives the full variable domain: DAGVTQSPTHLIKTRGQQVTLRCSPKSGHDTVSWYQQALGQGPQFIFQYYEEEERQRGNFPDRFSGHQFPNYSSELNVNALLLGDSALYLCASSLNGYGYTFGSGTRLTVV.

The J gene is TRBJ2-3, the V gene TRBV5-1; perhaps TRBD1 as D (6 bases). The CDR3 totals 14 residues. Per germline, CDR1 SGHRS and CDR2 YFSETQ. V dropped 0 bases and J dropped 10 bases, with 15 bases sitting between them. CDR3 region: CASSLGDTGEAQYF. CDR3 nucleotide sequence: TGCGCCAGCAGCTTGGGGGACACGGGTGAGGCGCAGTATTTT.

V gene TRBV27 combines with J gene TRBJ2-1; 8 bases are shared with TRBD1. Germline CDR1 reads MNHEY; CDR2 reads SMNVEV (reference sequence). With 2 bases clipped from V and 15 bases from J, the junction kept 6 bases outside the gene matches. CDR3 length: 12 amino acids. CDR3 nucleotide sequence: TGTGCCAGCAGTTTACCTGGACAGGGTAGGTTCTTC. Encoded protein: CASSLPGQGRFF.

This chain uses TRBV5-6 with TRBJ1-6; D is unresolved. The CDR3 consists of 15 residues. V shed 2 bases and J shed 7 bases, with 13 bases lying between them. Germline V lookup: CDR1 SGHDT, CDR2 YYEEEE. The CDR3 bases are TGTGCCAGCAGCTTCTTTACCGGGGTCAATTCACCCCTCCACTTT. Residues: CASSFFTGVNSPLHF.